Sequencing of this T cell receptor (beta chain) was carried out in a study of tumor and adjacent non-tumor tissue in lung cancer. The CDR3 runs to 13 residues. In germline, CDR1 is MNHEY, CDR2 SVGAGI. This sample's RNA came from whole unsorted tissue. A modified ARM-PCR protocol with three rounds of nested PCR amplified TCRbeta. TCRdb re-derived calls from the multiplex PCR reads in MiXCR, one entry per CDR3 protein. The sample has about 110,000 distinct CDR3 sequences, about 87% seen once. About this clonotype: The junction departs from germline at one end; a sequencing error may be responsible.

This clonotype was sampled from a man between 65 and 85 years old with non-small cell lung cancer. The V call is TRBV6-5, the J call TRBJ1-2; 9 bases map to TRBD1. Sequenced: lung tumor tissue. Written as DNA, the CDR3 is TGTGCTAGCAGATATGGGACAGGGAATGGCTACACCTTC. Amino acid sequence: CASRYGTGNGYTF.